This T cell receptor (beta chain) was captured by sequencing in a study of T cell responses to AZD1222 COVID-19 vaccine. Turning to the study itself: Samples with a second dose at about 4 or about 12 weeks were pooled together.

In regard to this clone: Antigen specificity is unknown.

V was clipped by 6 bases and J by 8 bases, with 13 bases between them. Germline CDR1 and CDR2: MDHEN and SYDVKM. This CDR3 is 13 amino acids long. The study's findings and limits: Among AZD1222 vaccinees, only six were seropositive at baseline.

The method was immunoSEQ multiplex PCR; TCRdb's version includes in-frame clones alone and lacks a portion of them. The data hold 200,000 or so clones, with about nine tenths observed a single time. The origin of this receptor is an adult in good health. The chain is built from TRBV28 and TRBJ1-4, with D unresolved. Sequences were derived from peripheral blood, sampled on day 0 of AZD1222 vaccination. The CDR3 coding sequence is TGTGCCAGCAGCTTGGGAGTCGAGGAAAAACTGTTTTTT. Protein: CASSLGVEEKLFF.